The rows below give T cell receptor beta chains drawn from one sample of a study of early T cells in non-severe SARS-CoV-2 infection. MiXCR, run by TCRdb on the 5' RACE reads, gives a single entry per CDR3 protein. In the table there are 40,000 or so distinct CDR3 sequences, 5% to 6% of which are singletons. This specimen was whole blood, taken at baseline. These receptors were obtained from an adult who was a healthcare worker with PCR-confirmed SARS-CoV-2 infection or an uninfected control (not recorded which). Both conserved end residues are part of each CDR3. Each record gives: D gene, J gene, V gene, clone size, CDR3 DNA, CDR3 protein. The D gene is left open where the match is weak. Clone size is given for some rows only: seen once, a few or many times, or a class if the clone is expanded.

NA	TRBJ1-2	TRBV3-1	few	TGTGCCAGCAGCTCTATACCGGGTGGCGGCTACACCTTC	CASSSIPGGGYTF
TRBD2	TRBJ2-7	TRBV3-1	NA	TGTGCCAGCAGCCCGCTAGCGGGAAGGGGCGAGCAGTACTTC	CASSPLAGRGEQYF
TRBD1	TRBJ1-1	TRBV6-4	NA	TGTGCCAGCAGAAGGACAGGCCCGAACACTGAAGCTTTCTTT	CASRRTGPNTEAFF
NA	TRBJ2-3	TRBV11-2	once	TGTGCCAGCAGCCCCGGGGAGTTGGAGGGGCAGTATTTT	CASSPGELEGQYF
TRBD2	TRBJ2-5	TRBV7-7	medium-sized	TGTGCTAGCAGCTTAGCAGGTGGCGGGAGCACGGAGACCCAGTACTTC	CASSLAGGGSTETQYF
TRBD2	TRBJ2-3	TRBV6-6	many	TGTGCCAGCAGCCCCGGACTAGCGGGAACAGATACGCAGTATTTT	CASSPGLAGTDTQYF
NA	TRBJ1-2	TRBV12-3/TRBV12-4	few	TGTGCCATCTCTCCCCACAGCGGGGCGAGTGGCTACACCTTC	CAISPHSGASGYTF
TRBD2	TRBJ2-3	TRBV12-3/TRBV12-4	many	TGTGCCAGCAGTTCCCGGAGAGGGCTAGCGGGAGCCGCCGATACGCAGTATTTT	CASSSRRGLAGAADTQYF
TRBD1	TRBJ2-5	TRBV11-3	many	TGTGCCAGCAGCTTTGGACAGGGCCCGCAAGAGACCCAGTACTTC	CASSFGQGPQETQYF
NA	TRBJ1-5	TRBV4-3	many	TGCGCCAGCAGCCAAGGGACTGGGGTAAGCAATCAGCCCCAGCATTTT	CASSQGTGVSNQPQHF
TRBD2	TRBJ2-2	TRBV12-3/TRBV12-4	many	TGTGCCAGCAGTTTAAGGGGACTACCCACCGGGGAGCTGTTTTTT	CASSLRGLPTGELFF
TRBD1	TRBJ2-5	TRBV7-8	many	TGTGCCAGCAGCCCACAGGGGCAGCAAGAGACCCAGTACTTC	CASSPQGQQETQYF
TRBD2	TRBJ2-1	TRBV28	many	TGTGCCAGCAGTTTAGCGGGACTAAGCTCCTACAATGAGCAGTTCTTC	CASSLAGLSSYNEQFF
TRBD1	TRBJ2-3	TRBV20-1	many	TGCAGTGCCCTGGGCCAGGGGGCAGATACGCAGTATTTT	CSALGQGADTQYF
TRBD2	TRBJ2-1	TRBV20-1	few	TGCAGTGTTACACTGGAGACTAGCCGGACCTACAATGAGCAGTTCTTC	CSVTLETSRTYNEQFF
NA	TRBJ1-5	TRBV2	NA	TGTGCCAGCAGTGATGGGGATTTCAATCAGCCCCAGCATTTT	CASSDGDFNQPQHF
NA	TRBJ1-5	TRBV11-2	many	TGTGCCAGCAGCTTAGGCCCGGATAGCAATCAGCCCCAGCATTTT	CASSLGPDSNQPQHF
TRBD2	TRBJ2-1	TRBV5-1	many	TGCGCCAGCACCAGGACTAGCGGGAGCCTGTACAATGAGCAGTTCTTC	CASTRTSGSLYNEQFF
TRBD1	TRBJ1-1	TRBV5-1	NA	TGCGCCAGCAGCCCGGCAGGACAGGTGAACACTGAAGCTTTCTTT	CASSPAGQVNTEAFF
NA	TRBJ2-2	TRBV6-4	many	TGTGCCAGCAGCCCTCAAGGGAGACTCAACACCGGGGAGCTGTTTTTT	CASSPQGRLNTGELFF
TRBD2	TRBJ2-3	TRBV24-1	NA	TGTGCCACCAGTGATGCCGCGGGAGCAGATACGCAGTATTTT	CATSDAAGADTQYF
TRBD2	TRBJ2-3	TRBV7-6	few	TGTGCCAGCAGCTGGGAGCGGGGACTAGCGGGCCTGAGCACAGATACGCAGTATTTT	CASSWERGLAGLSTDTQYF
NA	TRBJ2-7	TRBV6-1	many	TGTGCCAGCAGGGGCTGGGGGTCCTACGAGCAGTACTTC	CASRGWGSYEQYF
NA	TRBJ2-6	TRBV28	many	TGTGCCAGCGTTAGGGGTAGCTCTGGGGCCAACGTCCTGACTTTC	CASVRGSSGANVLTF
TRBD1	TRBJ1-1	TRBV11-2	many	TGTGCCAGCAGCTTGGGACAGGGATTTGAAGCTTTCTTT	CASSLGQGFEAFF
TRBD2	TRBJ2-1	TRBV10-3	many	TGTGCCAGCACTAGCGCGCCGCCTTATGAGCAGTTCTTC	CASTSAPPYEQFF
NA	TRBJ2-2	TRBV7-9	many	TGTGCCAGCAGCCAACGACAGGGAGGGGCCGGGGAGCTGTTTTTT	CASSQRQGGAGELFF
NA	TRBJ2-5	TRBV28	many	TGTGCCAGCAGTTCCACGGGCCCTCGGGAGACCCAGTACTTC	CASSSTGPRETQYF
NA	TRBJ2-5	TRBV11-1	many	TGTGCCAGCAGCTTAGGTCGTCAGGACCAAGAGACCCAGTACTTC	CASSLGRQDQETQYF
NA	TRBJ2-5	TRBV25-1	many	TGTGCCAGCAGCCGGGAGACCCAGTACTTC	CASSRETQYF
TRBD2	TRBJ2-5	TRBV6-9	many	TGTGCCAGCAGTCAATTCCTGGACTTAGCGGGAGGTCTCCAGGAGACCCAGTACTTC	CASSQFLDLAGGLQETQYF
NA	TRBJ1-4	TRBV24-1	many	TGTGCCACCAGTGATGGGGGGACTAATGAAAAACTGTTTTTT	CATSDGGTNEKLFF
TRBD2	TRBJ2-3	TRBV20-1	many	TGCAGTGCCCCTACTCCGGGACTAGCGGGAGGGCTAGGTGATACGCAGTATTTT	CSAPTPGLAGGLGDTQYF
NA	TRBJ1-5	TRBV28	many	TGTGCCAGCAGTCAAGATAGCAATCAGCCCCAGCATTTT	CASSQDSNQPQHF
NA	TRBJ2-7	TRBV9	many	TGTGCCAGCAGCGTAGCAGGTTCGGGCAACGAGCAGTACTTC	CASSVAGSGNEQYF
NA	TRBJ2-3	TRBV29-1	NA	TGCAGCGTTGCCCCGGAATACACAGATACGCAGTATTTT	CSVAPEYTDTQYF
NA	TRBJ2-7	TRBV6-5	NA	TGTGCCAGCAGTTACTCGATGCCGAGACGGACATGCCACCCACACGAGCAGTACTTC	CASSYSMPRRTCHPHEQYF
TRBD2	TRBJ2-1	TRBV4-2	many	TGTGCCAGCAAGCGGGAGTATGAGCAGTTCTTC	CASKREYEQFF
TRBD1	TRBJ1-2	TRBV30	few	TGTGCCTGGACAGGGGGCAACTATGGCTACACCTTC	CAWTGGNYGYTF
NA	TRBJ1-1	TRBV6-2/TRBV6-3	many	TGTGCCAGCCGCTTTTCGCTAGGACAGATATTGATGAACACTGAAGCTTTCTTT	CASRFSLGQILMNTEAFF
NA	TRBJ2-7	TRBV20-1	few	TGCAGTGCCCCTTGGGCGGGTAGATATGCGTACGAGCAGTACTTC	CSAPWAGRYAYEQYF
TRBD2	TRBJ2-5	TRBV13	few	TGTGCCAGCAGCTTTGCCACTAGCGGGGGAGAGACCCAGTACTTC	CASSFATSGGETQYF
TRBD2	TRBJ2-3	TRBV9	NA	TGTGCCAGCAGCGCGGGGACTAGAGATTCGGATACGCAGTATTTT	CASSAGTRDSDTQYF
NA	TRBJ1-2	TRBV6-2/TRBV6-3	many	TGTGCCAGCAGTTCGGCGGGACAAGCCTATGGCTACACCTTC	CASSSAGQAYGYTF
NA	TRBJ2-3	TRBV11-2	many	TGTGCCAGCAGCCCGACCACTAGCACAGATACGCAGTATTTT	CASSPTTSTDTQYF
TRBD2	TRBJ2-1	TRBV7-9	many	TGTGCCAGCAGCCCGGGGACTAGCGGTTACAATGAGCAGTTCTTC	CASSPGTSGYNEQFF
NA	TRBJ1-6	TRBV7-2	many	TGTGCCAGCAGCTCAGACTGGAGTAATTCACCCCTCCACTTT	CASSSDWSNSPLHF
NA	TRBJ2-3	TRBV6-2/TRBV6-3	NA	TGTGCCAGCAGTTACTCACCGTGGGTTAGCACAGATACGCAGTATTTT	CASSYSPWVSTDTQYF
NA	TRBJ2-1	TRBV7-6	many	TGTGCCAGCAGCCCCCGAGGTTCCTACAATGAGCAGTTCTTC	CASSPRGSYNEQFF
NA	TRBJ2-3	TRBV11-1	few	TGTGCCAGCAGCCAGATCGGGATCACAGATACGCAGTATTTT	CASSQIGITDTQYF
NA	TRBJ1-1	TRBV7-9	NA	TGTGCCATCACGAAAGCGGGGATCATGAACACTGAAGCTTTCTTT	CAITKAGIMNTEAFF
NA	TRBJ1-6	TRBV20-1	many	TGCAGTGCTCAAGGGGCGGTCGGATCACCCCTCCACTTT	CSAQGAVGSPLHF
NA	TRBJ1-5	TRBV3-1	many	TGTGCCAGCAGCCCCACTGGGGGCAATCAGCCCCAGCATTTT	CASSPTGGNQPQHF
NA	TRBJ2-4	TRBV7-9	many	TGTGCCAGCAGCCCCCCTCTCAGACTAGCCAAAAACATTCAGTACTTC	CASSPPLRLAKNIQYF
NA	TRBJ2-3	TRBV7-3	many	TGTGCCAGCAGCTCCGAGGGTCGCACAGATACGCAGTATTTT	CASSSEGRTDTQYF
TRBD1	TRBJ1-5	TRBV29-1	many	TGCAGCGTCAGAGGGGCAGGGGGCGCAGGCAATCAGCCCCAGCATTTT	CSVRGAGGAGNQPQHF
NA	TRBJ2-3	TRBV11-3	many	TGTGCCAGCGGCAAAGGAGGGAGCACAGATACGCAGTATTTT	CASGKGGSTDTQYF
NA	TRBJ1-5	TRBV27	many	TGTGCCAGCAGTTCCCTGACAGAGTACAATCAGCCCCAGCATTTT	CASSSLTEYNQPQHF
NA	TRBJ1-5	TRBV12-3/TRBV12-4	few	TGTGCCAGCGCCCAAGGTGGCAGGAATCAGCCCCAGCATTTT	CASAQGGRNQPQHF
TRBD2	TRBJ2-3	TRBV6-1	many	TGTGCCAGCGGATTGACTAGCGGGACCTCAGATACGCAGTATTTT	CASGLTSGTSDTQYF